These 6 T cell receptor beta chains were all obtained from the same sample, sequenced in a study of T cells in localized non-small cell lung cancer (dated by TCRdb to 2018 to 2020). Libraries were made using the immunoSEQ multiplex PCR assay. As stored in TCRdb, this immuneACCESS dataset retains in-frame rearrangements with V and J assigned. A fraction of the clones does not appear; measured against another copy, unresolved V genes explain less than half of the discrepancy, and the remainder lacks a known reason. Recorded for this sample are fewer than 50,000 clones; approximately 80% of them occurred a single time. Clones ranked in the top ten supply about 8% of the sample. The sequenced sample was PBMCs, obtained before any cancer treatment. The receptor set was obtained from a man aged 40 to 75 with stage II lung adenocarcinoma.

The J gene is TRBJ2-5, the V gene TRBV25-1; unclear D gene. The CDR3 covers 15 residues. Germline lookup yields CDR1 MGHDK and CDR2 SYGVNS. Trimming pared 0 bases from V and 2 bases from J, leaving 10 bases between. CDR3 sequence reads: CASSEYFRKQETQYF. As DNA, the CDR3 is TGTGCCAGCAGTGAATATTTCCGGAAGCAAGAGACCCAGTACTTC.

The genes are TRBV28 and TRBJ2-1; 9 bases are a match to TRBD2. CDR1 is MDHEN and CDR2 is SYDVKM in the germline V gene. Trimming removed 4 bases from V and 4 bases from J; junction bases left unmatched: 5. The CDR3 runs to 15 residues. CDR3 amino acids: CASSSGLALYNEQFF. The CDR3 bases are TGTGCCAGCAGTTCAGGACTAGCGCTATACAATGAGCAGTTCTTC.

The table lists this clone with a count of one. This sequence joins TRBV7-2 and TRBJ1-1, with 7 bases aligning to TRBD1. V lost 1 base, J lost 7 bases, and 3 bases stayed unmatched. Germline V gene lookup returns CDR1 SGHTA and CDR2 FQGNSA. The length of the CDR3 is 13 residues. CDR3 nucleotides: TGTGCCAGCAGCTTAGTCCCAGGGGGTGAAGCTTTCTTT. It is translated as CASSLVPGGEAFF.

This clone was observed once. The chain is built from TRBV5-1 and TRBJ2-7; 7 bases align to TRBD1. After removal of 5 bases from V and 4 bases from J, the junction contained 15 bases not matched to a gene. Germline CDR1 is SGHRS and CDR2 is YFSETQ. CDR3 length: 16 residues. CDR3 sequence: CASSFDRVSTFYEQYF. As DNA, the CDR3 is TGCGCCAGCAGTTTCGACAGGGTATCCACATTTTACGAGCAGTACTTC.

The chain recombines TRBV10-3 with TRBJ2-1; maybe TRBD2 (6 bases). The germline V and J ends were trimmed by 4 bases and 5 bases, with 15 bases remaining between them. This CDR3 contains 15 residues. The germline V gene has CDR1 ENHRY and CDR2 SYGVKD. For the CDR3, the DNA is TGTGCCATCAGTGCAGGGACTCCCAACGACAATGAGCAGTTCTTC. Protein product: CAISAGTPNDNEQFF.

The sample holds one count of this clone. The chain joins TRBV12-5 to TRBJ1-5; D not resolved. Trimming cost V 5 bases and J 9 bases, with 17 bases left between them. This CDR3 has 14 residues. The germline CDR1 and CDR2 sequences are LGHNT and FRNRAP. The CDR3 coding sequence is TGTGCTAGTGGTCCATATGAACCCCCGTTGCCCCAGCATTTT. This gives the protein CASGPYEPPLPQHF.